These 27 T cell receptor beta chains share one sample of origin, sequenced in a study of OX40 agonist ivuxolimab in advanced cancers. Assay: immunoSEQ multiplex PCR; the TCRdb copy retains only in-frame clones and omits some. This repertoire shows some 96,000 clones, less than 95% found once; its top ten account for 0.5% to 0.65%. The sequencing here drew on CD4+ or CD8+ T cells sorted from blood, taken in a trial of the OX40 agonist ivuxolimab. The source is an adult with an advanced solid tumor such as melanoma, head and neck, liver or kidney cancer.

J is TRBJ1-5 and V is TRBV4-3; TRBD1 is a possible D gene (5 bases). The CDR3 sequence is 17 residues long. The V and J ends lost 0 bases and 5 bases respectively, with 17 bases between them. Germline CDR1 is LGHNA and CDR2 is YSLEER. This CDR3 reads CASSQDRGTGGDQPQHF. Here the CDR3 DNA reads TGCGCCAGCAGCCAAGATCGAGGGACCGGGGGGGATCAGCCCCAGCATTTT.

The gene calls are TRBV6-5 and TRBJ1-2; D possibly corresponds to TRBD1 (6 bases). V lost 8 bases, J lost 6 bases, and 10 bases lay in between. This CDR3 spans 11 amino acids. CDR1 and CDR2 from the germline V gene are MNHEY and SVGAGI. CDR3 DNA: TGTGCCAGCGGAAAGGGGGATGGCTACACCTTC. It codes for CASGKGDGYTF.

Turning to this clone: The junction differs from germline at one of its ends, possibly a read error. This specimen includes other DNA sequences encoding the same CDR3. V usage is TRBV5-4 and J usage is TRBJ1-4; D is unresolved. This CDR3 comprises 16 residues. The germline gives CDR1 SGHNT, CDR2 YYREEE (reference sequence). The CDR3 sequence: CASSLGRVGSNEKLFF. CDR3 nucleotides: TGCGCCAGCAGCTTGGGAAGGGTAGGGAGTAATGAAAAACTGTTTTTT.

The V and J genes are TRBV28 and TRBJ2-4; 7 positions agree with TRBD1. This CDR3 has 13 amino acids. The V gene end was trimmed by 6 bases and the J gene end by 7 bases; junction bases not matched to a gene: 6. Per germline, CDR1 MDHEN and CDR2 SYDVKM. The CDR3 is CASRQGVRNIQYF. The CDR3 DNA follows: TGTGCCAGCAGGCAGGGGGTGAGGAACATTCAGTACTTC. Full variable domain (remainder filled in from reference TRBV28 and TRBJ2-4): DVKVTQSSRYLVKRTGEKVFLECVQDMDHENMFWYRQDPGLGLRLIYFSYDVKMKEKGDIPEGYSVSREKKERFSLILESASTNQTSMYLCASRQGVRNIQYFGAGTRLSVL.

The rearrangement joins TRBV28 to TRBJ2-7; 9 nucleotides align to TRBD1. The germline gives CDR1 MDHEN, CDR2 SYDVKM. The V segment lost 7 bases and the J segment 3 bases; nucleotides outside the gene matches: 1. This CDR3 spans 12 amino acids. CDR3 DNA: TGTGCCAGCACGACAGGGGGCTACGAGCAGTACTTC. The encoded protein is CASTTGGYEQYF.

V usage is TRBV6-5 and J usage is TRBJ2-7, with 11 bases matching TRBD1. The junction had 12 bases not matched to a gene; V was cut back by 2 bases and J by 12 bases. Germline values: CDR1 MNHEY, CDR2 SVGAGI. The CDR3 totals 15 residues. In DNA form, the CDR3 reads TGTGCCAGCAGTTACGACTCCGTCGGGACAGGGGGAAGGTACTTC. It is translated as CASSYDSVGTGGRYF.

The chain carries TRBV9 and TRBJ2-1; TRBD1 agrees at 9 bases. The CDR3 sequence is 15 residues long. Germline CDR1 is SGDLS and CDR2 is YYNGEE. V gave up 0 bases and J gave up 2 bases; unmatched junction bases: 0. The CDR3 coding sequence is TGTGCCAGCAGCGTAGGGACAGGGGCCTACAATGAGCAGTTCTTC. Its translation: CASSVGTGAYNEQFF.

The V call is TRBV19, the J call TRBJ1-1, with 8 bases matching TRBD1. Germline CDR1 reads LNHDA; CDR2 reads SQIVND (reference sequence). The CDR3 covers 15 residues. Unmatched junction bases numbered 3, after V lost 2 bases and J lost 1 base. CDR3 sequence (DNA): TGTGCCAGTAGTATACAGGGGGCTGGGAACACTGAAGCTTTCTTT. Protein product: CASSIQGAGNTEAFF.

The rearrangement uses TRBV6-1 and TRBJ1-5; D remains ambiguous. Germline CDR1 reads MNHNS; CDR2 reads SASEGT. Between the trimmed V and J ends, which lost 8 bases and 0 bases, there was a span of 5 bases. The CDR3 consists of 12 residues. The DNA of the CDR3 is TGTGCCAGCGACCGTAGCAATCAGCCCCAGCATTTT. This codes for CASDRSNQPQHF.

The chain uses TRBV18 and TRBJ1-3; D is perhaps TRBD1 (5 bases). Deletions cut 0 bases from V and 0 bases from J, with 6 bases between. The CDR3 runs 15 residues. The germline CDR1 and CDR2 sequences are KGHSH and LQKENI. The CDR3 loop is CASSPPTASGNTIYF. CDR3 coding DNA: TGTGCCAGCTCACCACCGACAGCCTCTGGAAACACCATATATTTT.

The chain is built from TRBV19 and TRBJ1-1; D not certain. V was pared by 3 bases and J by 0 bases, with 11 bases between. This CDR3 is built from 15 residues. Germline V CDR1 and CDR2: LNHDA, SQIVND (reference sequence). CDR3 residues: CASSIVGSMNTEAFF. The DNA of the CDR3 is TGTGCCAGTAGTATCGTGGGGTCCATGAACACTGAAGCTTTCTTT.

This sequence joins TRBV21-1 and TRBJ2-3; TRBD2, as called in the table, went unchecked against the DNA. TRBV21-1 is shown as a pseudogene. The CDR3 loop spans 15 amino acids. The CDR3, as DNA: TGTGCCAGCACCCCCCCTTTCGACTACACAGATACGCAGTATTTT. Translated, it gives CASTPPFDYTDTQYF.

The CDR3 DNA follows: TGTGCCAGCAGCTTAGGGGTGTTTAGCTCCTACAATGAGCAGTTCTTC. It specifies CASSLGVFSSYNEQFF. V and J are TRBV7-2 and TRBJ2-1; no clear D gene. Trimming left V 1 base short and J 0 bases short, with 10 bases between. The CDR3 has 16 residues. In germline, CDR1 is SGHTA, CDR2 FQGNSA.

CDR3 in DNA: TGTGCCAGCAGCTTAGTCTCGGGGGCTGGAAACACCATATATTTT. It translates to CASSLVSGAGNTIYF. The rearrangement uses TRBV7-2 and TRBJ1-3; TRBD1 is a possible D gene (5 bases). This CDR3 has 15 amino acids. The germline V gene encodes CDR1 SGHTA and CDR2 FQGNSA. V was shortened by 1 base and J by 2 bases, with 9 bases between the two germline ends.

The V call is TRBV5-1, the J call TRBJ2-5, with D maybe TRBD2 (7 bases). The CDR3 has 14 residues. Trimming took 2 bases from V and 5 from J, leaving 13 bases between them. CDR1 is SGHRS and CDR2 is YFSETQ in the germline V gene. The CDR3 DNA is TGCGCCAGCAGCTTAGGGGGGGCTCGGGAGACCCAGTACTTC. Its translation: CASSLGGARETQYF.

This chain connects TRBV4-1 to TRBJ1-5; D ambiguous. The CDR3 length is 15 residues. CDR1 is MGHRA and CDR2 is YSYEKL in the germline V gene. The V end lost 1 base, the J end lost 0 bases, and 7 bases lay between the germline ends. DNA for the CDR3: TGCGCCAGCAGCCAAGCTGGCGGTAGCAATCAGCCCCAGCATTTT. Translating gives CASSQAGGSNQPQHF.

V is TRBV18 and J is TRBJ2-2; tentative D call: TRBD1 (6 bases). V was shortened by 2 bases and J by 3 bases, with 10 bases between the two germline ends. The CDR3 length is 15 residues. CDR1 KGHSH and CDR2 LQKENI come from the germline V gene. CDR3: CASSPLDSYTGELFF. CDR3 nucleotides: TGTGCCAGCTCACCATTGGACAGCTACACCGGGGAGCTGTTTTTT.

The chain carries TRBV18 and TRBJ1-5, with 9 nucleotides matching TRBD1. Unmatched junction bases numbered 7, after V lost 4 bases and J lost 6 bases. Germline CDR1 is KGHSH and CDR2 is LQKENI. The CDR3 runs to 15 residues. The CDR3 reads CASSLTTGGLQPQHF. The CDR3 DNA sequence: TGTGCCAGCTCACTAACAACAGGGGGCCTTCAGCCCCAGCATTTT.

The chain is built from TRBV5-1 and TRBJ1-2; perhaps TRBD1 as D (5 bases). This CDR3 has 15 amino acids. Germline V CDR1 and CDR2: SGHRS, YFSETQ. Trimming stripped 5 bases from V and 6 bases from J, with 20 bases between. This chain's CDR3 is CASRSGGTFDHGYTF. CDR3 bases: TGCGCCAGCAGGAGTGGGGGGACCTTCGACCATGGCTACACCTTC.

In DNA, the CDR3 is TGTGCCAGCAGTGCGTCTAGCGGCGCTACCTACGAGCAGTACTTC. Residues: CASSASSGATYEQYF. V and J are TRBV6-4 and TRBJ2-7, with 7 bases identical to TRBD2. The CDR3 loop spans 15 amino acids. The junction had 8 bases not matched to a gene; V was cut back by 4 bases and J by 2 bases. From germline, CDR1 is MRHNA and CDR2 SNTAGT.

This chain uses TRBV18 with TRBJ2-7; 10 bases map to TRBD2. Trimming at V came to 6 bases and at J to 4 bases, leaving 12 bases not matched to a gene. The CDR3 is 16 amino acids. Germline assignment: CDR1 KGHSH and CDR2 LQKENI. CDR3 DNA: TGTGCCAGCTCCCAAGGACTAGCGGCGCCCGGTTACGAGCAGTACTTC. Translated, it gives CASSQGLAAPGYEQYF.

This chain connects TRBV5-4 to TRBJ2-1, with no clear D. The length of the CDR3 is 12 residues. V was trimmed by 1 base and J by 7 bases, leaving 6 bases between them. CDR1 is SGHNT and CDR2 is YYREEE in the germline V gene (reference sequence). The CDR3 DNA is TGTGCCAGCAGCTTGCCCCGTAATGAGCAGTTCTTC. Translating gives CASSLPRNEQFF. The full variable domain, with the rest looked up from reference TRBV5-4 and TRBJ2-1, is ETGVTQSPTHLIKTRGQQVTLRCSSQSGHNTVSWYQQALGQGPQFIFQYYREEENGRGNFPPRFSGLQFPNYSSELNVNALELDDSALYLCASSLPRNEQFFGPGTRLTVL.

The chain uses TRBV28 and TRBJ1-1; 9 bases agree with TRBD1. The CDR3 is 13 residues long. Unmatched junction bases numbered 5, after V lost 7 bases and J lost 5 bases. Looked up from germline, CDR1 is MDHEN and CDR2 is SYDVKM. CDR3 residues: CASTPGQGTEAFF. The CDR3 DNA follows: TGTGCCAGCACCCCGGGACAGGGAACTGAAGCTTTCTTT.

This clone was recorded once. The CDR3 sequence: CATSRGGTGGVEKLFF. In DNA, the CDR3 is TGTGCCACCAGCAGGGGAGGGACAGGGGGAGTCGAAAAACTGTTTTTT. The chain carries TRBV15 and TRBJ1-4; TRBD1 agrees at 11 bases. CDR1 and CDR2 from the germline V gene are LNHNV and YYDKDF (reference sequence). The CDR3 length is 16 residues. V dropped 3 bases and J dropped 8; count of bases not matched to a gene: 8.

The chain uses TRBV18 and TRBJ2-2, with a weak D call TRBD2 (6 bases). The CDR3 is made up of 13 amino acids. Germline-derived CDR1 and CDR2 are KGHSH and LQKENI. V dropped 5 bases and J dropped 7 bases, with 11 bases sitting between them. The CDR3, as DNA: TGTGCCAGCTCAGAACTAGCCGGCGGGGAGCTGTTTTTT. Amino acids: CASSELAGGELFF.

Written as DNA, the CDR3 is TGCGCCAGCAGTGGAATGGACTTCTACAATGAGCAGTTCTTC. It specifies CASSGMDFYNEQFF. This chain connects TRBV10-1 to TRBJ2-1; D may be TRBD2 (5 bases). V lost 4 bases and J lost 3, with 10 bases in between. Per the germline V gene, CDR1 is WNHNN and CDR2 is SYGVQD (reference sequence). CDR3 length equals 14 residues.

The chain employs TRBV5-1 and TRBJ2-1, with D unclear. V lost 1 base, J lost 7 bases, and 9 bases lay in between. CDR3 length equals 13 residues. Germline V gene sequence: CDR1 SGHRS, CDR2 YFSETQ. CDR3 nucleotide sequence: TGCGCCAGCAGCTTGACTCACGGGAATGAGCAGTTCTTC. Its translation is CASSLTHGNEQFF.